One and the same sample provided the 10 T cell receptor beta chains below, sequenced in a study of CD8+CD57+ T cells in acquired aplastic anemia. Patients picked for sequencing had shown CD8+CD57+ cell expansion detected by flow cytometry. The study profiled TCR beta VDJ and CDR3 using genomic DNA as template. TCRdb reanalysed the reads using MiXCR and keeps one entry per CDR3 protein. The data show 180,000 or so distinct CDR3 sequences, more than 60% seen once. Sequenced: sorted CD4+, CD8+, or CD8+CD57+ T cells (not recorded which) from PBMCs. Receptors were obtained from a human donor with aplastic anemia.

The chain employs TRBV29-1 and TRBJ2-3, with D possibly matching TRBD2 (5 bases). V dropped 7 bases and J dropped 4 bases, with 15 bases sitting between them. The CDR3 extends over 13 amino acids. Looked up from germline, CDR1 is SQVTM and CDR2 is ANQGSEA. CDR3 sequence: CSDAGTPADTQYF. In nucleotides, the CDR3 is TGCAGCGACGCGGGCACCCCGGCAGATACGCAGTATTTT.

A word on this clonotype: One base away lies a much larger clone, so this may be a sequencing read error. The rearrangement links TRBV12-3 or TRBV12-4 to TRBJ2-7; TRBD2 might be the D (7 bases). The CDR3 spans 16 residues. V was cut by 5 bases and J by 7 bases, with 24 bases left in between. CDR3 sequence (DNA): TGTGCCAGCAGTGAAGTTTCAGGACGGGGGGCGGAGGAGCAGTACTTC. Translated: CASSEVSGRGAEEQYF.

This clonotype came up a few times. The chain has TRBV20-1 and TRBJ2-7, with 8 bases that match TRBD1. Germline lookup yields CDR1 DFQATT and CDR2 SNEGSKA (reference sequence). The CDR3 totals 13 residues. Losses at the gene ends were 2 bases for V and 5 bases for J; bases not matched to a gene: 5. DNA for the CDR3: TGCAGTGCTAGAAGACAGGGGATCGACGAGCAGTACTTC. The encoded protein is CSARRQGIDEQYF.

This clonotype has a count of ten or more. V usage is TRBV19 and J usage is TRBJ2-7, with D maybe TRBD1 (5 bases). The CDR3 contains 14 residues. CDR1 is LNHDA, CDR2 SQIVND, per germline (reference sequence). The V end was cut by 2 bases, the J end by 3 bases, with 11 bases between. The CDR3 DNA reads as TGTGCCAGTAGTATAAGTCCAGGGCTCTACGAGCAGTACTTC. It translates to CASSISPGLYEQYF.

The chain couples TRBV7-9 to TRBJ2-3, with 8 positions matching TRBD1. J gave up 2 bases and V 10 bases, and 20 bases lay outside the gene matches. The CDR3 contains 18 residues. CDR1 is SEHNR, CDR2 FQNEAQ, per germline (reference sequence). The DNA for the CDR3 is TGTGCCATCGCCCTTTCGCCCGGGGGCAGGGGGCCCACAGATACGCAGTATTTT. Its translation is CAIALSPGGRGPTDTQYF.

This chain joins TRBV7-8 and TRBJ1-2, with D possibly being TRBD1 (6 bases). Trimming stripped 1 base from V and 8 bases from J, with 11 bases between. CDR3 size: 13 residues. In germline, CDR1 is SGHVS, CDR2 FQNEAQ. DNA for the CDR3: TGTGCCAGCAGCTTAGGGGGGCCTGGAGGCTACACCTTC. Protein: CASSLGGPGGYTF.

The CDR3 DNA reads TGTGCCAGCAGTGACCCTAGCGGGAGGGCCCAGGGCAATGAGCAGTTCTTC. Amino acids: CASSDPSGRAQGNEQFF. V usage is TRBV25-1 and J usage is TRBJ2-1; TRBD2 matches at 12 bases. V shed 3 bases, J shed 6 bases, and the junction held 9 bases outside the gene matches. CDR3 length equals 17 residues. The germline V gene encodes CDR1 MGHDK and CDR2 SYGVNS.

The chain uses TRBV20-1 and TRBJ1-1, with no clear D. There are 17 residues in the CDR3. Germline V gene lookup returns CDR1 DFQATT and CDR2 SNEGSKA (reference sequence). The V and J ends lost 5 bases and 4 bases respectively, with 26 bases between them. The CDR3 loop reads CSAPDARMTLSGTEAFF. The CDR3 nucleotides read TGCAGTGCTCCCGACGCCCGAATGACACTGAGTGGCACTGAAGCTTTCTTT.

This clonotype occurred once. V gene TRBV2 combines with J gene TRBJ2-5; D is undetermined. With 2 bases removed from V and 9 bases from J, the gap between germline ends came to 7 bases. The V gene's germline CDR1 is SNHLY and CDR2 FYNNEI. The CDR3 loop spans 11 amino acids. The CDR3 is CASSEQESQYF. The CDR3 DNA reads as TGTGCCAGCAGTGAACAGGAGTCCCAGTACTTC. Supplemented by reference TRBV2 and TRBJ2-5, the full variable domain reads EPEVTQTPSHQVTQMGQEVILRCVPISNHLYFYWYRQILGQKVEFLVSFYNNEISEKSEIFDDQFSVERPDGSNFTLKIRSTKLEDSAMYFCASSEQESQYFGPGTRLLVL.

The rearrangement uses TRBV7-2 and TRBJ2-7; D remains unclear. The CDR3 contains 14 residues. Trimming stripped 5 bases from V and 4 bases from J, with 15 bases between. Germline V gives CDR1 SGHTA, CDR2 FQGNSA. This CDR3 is CASSPRPEKYEQYF. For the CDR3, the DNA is TGTGCCAGCAGCCCCCGCCCGGAAAAGTACGAGCAGTACTTC.